These 19 T cell receptor beta chains share one sample of origin, sequenced in a study of regulatory T cells in long-lasting Graves disease. Time point noted: newly diagnosed GD, antithyroid drugs for less than 3 months. Preparation of the TCR library used RNA extracted from PBMCs. Combining iRepertoire HTBI primers with Arm-PCR of CDR3 regions, the authors built TCR beta libraries. From the multiplex PCR reads, TCRdb called clonotypes with MiXCR, one entry per CDR3 protein. The table has over 450,000 distinct CDR3 sequences, 12% seen once. A further study also used this sample, focusing on T cells in Graves' hyperthyroidism and ophthalmopathy.

The sequenced sample was peripheral blood mononuclear cells (PBMCs), obtained at new diagnosis, from a patient treated with antithyroid drugs. The receptors shown here come from a woman in her twenties or thirties with Graves disease.

This clonotype appeared many times. V gene TRBV30 combines with J gene TRBJ2-3; the D is unclear. The V and J ends lost 0 bases and 3 bases respectively, with 13 bases between them. This CDR3 spans 15 amino acids. Per germline, CDR1 GTSNPN and CDR2 SVGIG (reference sequence). CDR3 in DNA: TGTGCCTGGAGTGTACGTAACTGGCGGACAGATACGCAGTATTTT. This gives the protein CAWSVRNWRTDTQYF.

This clonotype has ten or more counts. This sequence joins TRBV18 and TRBJ2-5, with D perhaps matching TRBD1 (6 bases). The CDR3 runs 14 residues. With 2 bases removed from V and 3 bases from J, the gap between germline ends came to 10 bases. Germline lookup yields CDR1 KGHSH and CDR2 LQKENI. The CDR3: CASSPVWTEETQYF. As DNA, the CDR3 is TGTGCCAGCTCACCAGTCTGGACAGAAGAGACCCAGTACTTC.

In this sample, this clonotype turned up a few times. V is TRBV19 and J is TRBJ2-2, with 10 nucleotides matching TRBD1. Germline V gives CDR1 LNHDA, CDR2 SQIVND (reference sequence). The CDR3 loop spans 16 amino acids. The trim removed 3 bases at V and 1 base at J, leaving 2 bases unmatched. This chain's CDR3 is CASSIRTGGNTGELFF. The DNA for the CDR3 is TGTGCCAGTAGTATCCGGACAGGGGGGAACACCGGGGAGCTGTTTTTT.

The chain carries TRBV30 and TRBJ1-2; a weak D match, TRBD1 (5 bases). The CDR3 runs to 12 residues. The germline V and J ends were trimmed by 1 base and 5 bases, with 8 bases remaining between them. CDR1 and CDR2 from the germline V gene are GTSNPN and SVGIG (reference sequence). DNA for the CDR3: TGTGCCTGGAGTGGGGGGGAGTATGGCTACACCTTC. It is translated as CAWSGGEYGYTF.

This clonotype was detected a few times. The V and J genes are TRBV7-2 and TRBJ2-1, with TRBD2 identical over 12 bases. CDR1 and CDR2 from the germline V gene are SGHTA and FQGNSA. V gave up 1 base and J gave up 0 bases; unmatched junction bases: 7. The length of the CDR3 is 19 residues. CDR3 sequence: CASSLVGTSGLSSYNEQFF. The CDR3 DNA is TGTGCCAGCAGCTTAGTGGGGACTAGCGGGCTGAGCTCCTACAATGAGCAGTTCTTC.

This clonotype was seen ten or more times. The chain recombines TRBV18 with TRBJ1-1, with D uncertain. The CDR3 is 12 residues long. The V gene's germline CDR1 is KGHSH and CDR2 LQKENI. V dropped 5 bases and J dropped 4 bases, with 8 bases sitting between them. CDR3 loop: CASSGSVTEAFF. In DNA, the CDR3 is TGTGCCAGCTCAGGGTCGGTCACTGAAGCTTTCTTT.

This clonotype was seen ten or more times. CDR3 in amino acids: CASTRGGHSNQPQHF. The CDR3 DNA is TGTGCCAGCACTCGAGGGGGGCACAGCAATCAGCCCCAGCATTTT. The chain combines TRBV7-2 with TRBJ1-5; a possible D gene is TRBD1 (6 bases). Germline CDR1 SGHTA, CDR2 FQGNSA. Trimming pared 7 bases from V and 1 base from J, leaving 14 bases between. The CDR3 runs 15 residues. The full variable domain, completed using reference TRBV7-2 and TRBJ1-5, is GAGVSQSPSNKVTEKGKDVELRCDPISGHTALYWYRQSLGQGLEFLIYFQGNSAPDKSGLPSDRFSAERTGGSVSTLTIQRTQQEDSAVYLCASTRGGHSNQPQHFGDGTRLSIL.

This clonotype was detected ten times or more. The rearrangement uses TRBV28 and TRBJ1-2; a weak D match, TRBD1 (6 bases). This CDR3 has 12 amino acids. Germline loops: CDR1 MDHEN, CDR2 SYDVKM. V dropped 5 bases and J dropped 7 bases, with 11 bases sitting between them. This CDR3 is CASSTGFRGYTF. DNA for the CDR3: TGTGCCAGCAGTACAGGGTTCCGTGGCTACACCTTC.

Concerning this clonotype itself: Since a far larger clone is one base different, this is likely a read error. The gene calls are TRBV28 and TRBJ2-7, with 9 bases that match TRBD1. The germline V gene encodes CDR1 MDHEN and CDR2 SYDVKM. J was trimmed by 2 bases and V by 4 bases; bases with no gene match: 3. The CDR3 consists of 14 residues. CDR3 residues: CASSSRDRAYEQYF. The CDR3 DNA follows: TGTGCCAGCAGTTCCCGGGACAGGGCCTACGAGCAGTACTTC. Based on the CDR3 plus reference TRBV28 and TRBJ2-7, the full variable domain is DVKVTQSSRYLVKRTGEKVFLECVQDMDHENMFWYRQDPGLGLRLIYFSYDVKMKEKGDIPEGYSVSREKKERFSLILESASTNQTSMYLCASSSRDRAYEQYFGPGTRLTVT.

This clonotype was counted only a few times. An end of the junction differs from the germline gene, which may be a read error. The chain joins TRBV27 to TRBJ1-5; no reliable D call. CDR3 length: 12 amino acids. In germline, CDR1 is MNHEY, CDR2 SMNVEV (reference sequence). This chain's CDR3 is CAGSANNQPQHF. The DNA of the CDR3 is TGTGCCGGCAGTGCGAACAATCAGCCCCAGCATTTT.

Many counts were recorded for this clonotype. The rearrangement uses TRBV2 and TRBJ1-2; unclear D gene. With 4 bases removed from V and 8 bases from J, the gap between germline ends came to 14 bases. CDR1 is SNHLY and CDR2 is FYNNEI in the germline V gene. The CDR3 runs 13 residues. The CDR3 here is CASSAASPGGYTF. The DNA for the CDR3 is TGTGCCAGCAGTGCGGCCTCCCCGGGAGGCTACACCTTC.

This clonotype was picked up a small number of times. This chain joins TRBV19 and TRBJ2-6; the D gene could be TRBD1 or TRBD2 (6 bases each). This CDR3 region has 18 residues. Germline CDR1 and CDR2: LNHDA and SQIVND (reference sequence). Deletions cut 4 bases from V and 0 bases from J, with 16 bases between. The DNA for the CDR3 is TGTGCCAGTAGTACCAGAGGGGGGCGTAGCTCTGGGGCCAACGTCCTGACTTTC. Translation: CASSTRGGRSSGANVLTF. The variable domain in full, completed from reference TRBV19 and TRBJ2-6, reads DGGITQSPKYLFRKEGQNVTLSCEQNLNHDAMYWYRQDPGQGLRLIYYSQIVNDFQKGDIAEGYSVSREKKESFPLTVTSAQKNPTAFYLCASSTRGGRSSGANVLTFGAGSRLTVL.

Ten or more counts support this clonotype. The V call is TRBV6-2 or TRBV6-3, the J call TRBJ2-7; 11 bases are a match to TRBD2. The CDR3 is made up of 17 amino acids. CDR1 is MNHEY, CDR2 SVGEGT, per germline. Trimming took 5 bases from V and 0 from J; bases not matched to a gene: 9. The CDR3 nucleotides are TGTGCCAGCAGTGAGTCGGGACTAGCGGCTAACTCCTACGAGCAGTACTTC. Translated, it gives CASSESGLAANSYEQYF.

This clonotype has more than one count but fewer than ten. The V call is TRBV28, the J call TRBJ1-2, with TRBD1 identical over 8 bases. The V segment lost 7 bases and the J segment 8 bases; nucleotides outside the gene matches: 12. Germline V lookup: CDR1 MDHEN, CDR2 SYDVKM. The CDR3 sequence is 14 residues long. The CDR3 DNA reads TGTGCCAGCATAACACCGGGGACAGGAGAAGGCTACACCTTC. Residues: CASITPGTGEGYTF.

There are many counts of this clonotype. This chain joins TRBV6-2 or TRBV6-3 and TRBJ2-7; D gene unclear. Trimming took 4 bases from V and 3 from J, leaving 16 bases between them. Germline lookup yields CDR1 MNHEY and CDR2 SVGEGT. CDR3 length equals 15 residues. DNA for the CDR3: TGTGCCAGCAGTTTACAGACCCCCGAATACTACGAGCAGTACTTC. The encoded protein is CASSLQTPEYYEQYF.

With respect to this clonotype: A read error is likely here: a far larger clone is one base away. This chain joins TRBV6-5 and TRBJ2-3; D unclear. CDR1 and CDR2 from the germline V gene are MNHEY and SVGAGI. Trimming took 4 bases from V and 1 from J, leaving 9 bases between them. This CDR3 is 14 amino acids long. CDR3 DNA sequence: TGTGCCAGCAGTTTCCTTAACGGCACAGATACGCAGTATTTT. Protein product: CASSFLNGTDTQYF.

This clonotype has a count of ten or more. The chain uses TRBV6-2 or TRBV6-3 and TRBJ2-1; 10 positions match TRBD1. Germline V gene data show CDR1 as MNHEY and CDR2 as SVGEGT. Germline trimming cut 6 bases from V and 5 bases from J; bases unmatched to any gene: 4. There are 14 residues in the CDR3. CDR3 DNA sequence: TGTGCCAGCAGCCCCGGGACAGGGGACAATGAGCAGTTCTTC. It is translated as CASSPGTGDNEQFF.

At least ten counts were recorded for this clonotype. This chain connects TRBV29-1 to TRBJ2-1, with 12 positions matching TRBD2. CDR1 is SQVTM, CDR2 ANQGSEA, per germline. The length of the CDR3 is 16 residues. V was clipped by 2 bases and J by 7 bases; unmatched bases: 9. Here the CDR3 reads CSVEPPVGLAGNEQFF. CDR3 DNA sequence: TGCAGCGTTGAACCCCCCGTCGGACTAGCGGGAAATGAGCAGTTCTTC.

The rearrangement links TRBV3-1 to TRBJ2-7; weak D call: TRBD2 (5 bases). The CDR3 contains 15 residues. Deletions cut 4 bases from V and 2 bases from J, with 15 bases between. Germline V gene sequence: CDR1 LGHDT, CDR2 YNNKEL (reference sequence). The CDR3 DNA reads as TGTGCCAGCAGCCCGAACAAGCGGAGCCCCTACGAGCAGTACTTC. Translated: CASSPNKRSPYEQYF.